One and the same sample provided the 20 T cell receptor beta chains below, sequenced in a study of vaccination and CD4 T cells after COVID-19 (dated by TCRdb to the early 2020s). The treatment or condition label of this sample denotes: 10-day PBMC culture with coronavirus spike peptide pools or control peptides (ViraFEST assay). The library was built by means of PCR. Sequencing relied on an Illumina iSeq 100. DNA from cultured CD4+ T cells underwent TCR sequencing with the Oncomine TCR Beta short-read assay at the Johns Hopkins FTIC core. TCRdb's own reprocessing of the public reads used fastp at Q25 and MiXCR and kept productive beta chains. Records with the same CDR3 protein are collapsed into one entry carrying the most frequent genes and DNA. This sample has 9,500 to 15,000 distinct CDR3 sequences in its table, and roughly 65% of those were observed once. The biggest ten clones account for about 23% of the sample.

No cognate antigen is known for these TCRs. The sample was CD4+ T cells from blood, cultured in vitro. The receptors derive from a human donor who had recovered from COVID-19.

This chain's CDR3 is CASSPSRETQYF. The CDR3 coding sequence is TGTGCCAGCTCACCCTCCCGAGAGACCCAGTACTTC. This sequence joins TRBV18 and TRBJ2-5; D gene ambiguous. Germline V gives CDR1 KGHSH, CDR2 LQKENI. There are 12 residues in the CDR3. V lost 3 bases and J lost 4, with 6 bases in between.

This clonotype was seen more than once but under ten times. The rearrangement links TRBV27 to TRBJ2-5; the D gene could be TRBD1 or TRBD2 (6 bases each). The CDR3 consists of 15 residues. Trimming pared 3 bases from V and 1 base from J, leaving 12 bases between. Germline CDR1 reads MNHEY; CDR2 reads SMNVEV (reference sequence). CDR3 protein: CASSFRGGGQETQYF. The CDR3, as DNA: TGTGCCAGCAGTTTTAGAGGGGGAGGCCAAGAGACCCAGTACTTC.

The chain uses TRBV30 and TRBJ2-1; 7 bases fit TRBD2. Trimming cost V 0 bases and J 7 bases; bases outside gene matches: 6. The germline V gene has CDR1 GTSNPN and CDR2 SVGIG (reference sequence). The CDR3 sequence is 14 residues long. This chain's CDR3 is CAWSVPTSSNEQFF. CDR3 in DNA: TGTGCCTGGAGTGTACCGACTAGCTCAAATGAGCAGTTCTTC.

V is TRBV6-5 and J is TRBJ1-1; no definite D call. The CDR3 extends over 15 amino acids. Germline V gene lookup returns CDR1 MNHEY and CDR2 SVGAGI. Trimming took 2 bases from V and 2 from J, leaving 12 bases between them. This CDR3 reads CASSYGLGFNTEAFF. The CDR3 region has the DNA TGTGCCAGCAGTTACGGTTTAGGGTTCAACACTGAAGCTTTCTTT.

The genes are TRBV20-1 and TRBJ1-2; TRBD1 matches 9 bases. Germline CDR1 DFQATT, CDR2 SNEGSKA (reference sequence). After removal of 3 bases from V and 3 bases from J, the junction contained 5 bases not matched to a gene. The CDR3 spans 14 residues. This CDR3 reads CSASGDRGDYGYTF. The CDR3 bases are TGCAGTGCTAGCGGTGACAGGGGGGACTATGGCTACACCTTC.

The rearrangement uses TRBV5-1 and TRBJ2-5; 14 bases are shared with TRBD2. Losses at the gene ends were 7 bases for V and 4 bases for J; bases not matched to a gene: 9. Germline V gene lookup returns CDR1 SGHRS and CDR2 YFSETQ. The CDR3 totals 16 residues. The CDR3 here is CASGLMGLAGAETQYF. DNA for the CDR3: TGCGCCAGCGGCCTGATGGGACTAGCGGGAGCAGAGACCCAGTACTTC.

The V gene is TRBV20-1, the J gene TRBJ2-2, with D possibly TRBD1 on 6 matching bases. Looked up from germline, CDR1 is DFQATT and CDR2 is SNEGSKA (reference sequence). V was clipped by 1 base and J by 3 bases, with 15 bases between them. The CDR3 loop spans 16 amino acids. The CDR3 protein is CSARGADRTYTGELFF. CDR3 nucleotide sequence: TGCAGTGCTAGAGGCGCGGACAGAACTTACACCGGGGAGCTGTTTTTT.

This sequence joins TRBV6-2 or TRBV6-3 and TRBJ2-7, with 8 bases fitting TRBD1. Unmatched junction bases numbered 6, after V lost 3 bases and J lost 2 bases. CDR3 length equals 15 residues. CDR1 MNHEY and CDR2 SVGEGT come from the germline V gene. DNA of the CDR3: TGTGCCAGCAGTTATAGGACAGGGCATACCTACGAGCAGTACTTC. As protein: CASSYRTGHTYEQYF.

The chain combines TRBV10-3 with TRBJ2-2; 7 bases line up with TRBD2. The junction had 5 bases not matched to a gene; V was cut back by 7 bases and J by 0 bases. Germline assignment: CDR1 ENHRY and CDR2 SYGVKD. CDR3 length: 15 residues. The CDR3 coding sequence is TGTGCCATCAATCCGGGAGGCGCGAACACCGGGGAGCTGTTTTTT. Translation gives CAINPGGANTGELFF.

The V gene is TRBV10-3, the J gene TRBJ2-1; D remains unclear. The CDR3 sequence is 13 residues long. Germline V gives CDR1 ENHRY, CDR2 SYGVKD. Trimming shortened V by 6 bases and J by 10 bases, and 16 bases separated the two germline ends. The CDR3 protein is CAIRGNSDGEQFF. CDR3 in DNA: TGTGCCATCAGAGGAAATTCGGATGGGGAGCAGTTCTTC.

The chain has TRBV18 and TRBJ1-1; possibly TRBD1 for D (6 bases). Looked up from germline, CDR1 is KGHSH and CDR2 is LQKENI. Trimming removed 4 bases from V and 1 base from J, with 7 bases in between. The CDR3 covers 13 residues. CDR3 residues: CASSQDRNTEAFF. The CDR3 DNA is TGTGCCAGCTCACAGGACAGGAACACTGAAGCTTTCTTT.

The rearrangement uses TRBV9 and TRBJ2-7, with 7 bases lining up with TRBD2. V was clipped by 3 bases and J by 5 bases; unmatched bases: 8. Germline V gene sequence: CDR1 SGDLS, CDR2 YYNGEE. The CDR3 covers 14 residues. The CDR3 bases are TGTGCCAGCAGCGCGCCAGGACTAGTTAACGAGCAGTACTTC. This sequence encodes CASSAPGLVNEQYF.

V is TRBV12-3 or TRBV12-4 and J is TRBJ1-2; tentatively, D is TRBD1 (5 bases). The CDR3 is made up of 15 amino acids. V lost 3 bases, J lost 2 bases, and 13 bases lay in between. The chain's CDR3 is CASSFGRGVNYGYTF. DNA of the CDR3: TGTGCCAGCAGTTTCGGGCGGGGGGTGAACTATGGCTACACCTTC.

This chain connects TRBV30 to TRBJ2-7; either TRBD1 or TRBD2 may supply D (5 bases each). V lost 8 bases and J 0 bases, leaving 17 bases between the germline ends. The CDR3 is 14 amino acids. The germline CDR1 and CDR2 sequences are GTSNPN and SVGIG (reference sequence). CDR3 in amino acids: CAVGPGTVSYEQYF. The CDR3 nucleotides are TGTGCCGTTGGCCCTGGGACGGTCTCCTACGAGCAGTACTTC.

The V call is TRBV6-4, the J call TRBJ2-3; a weak D match, TRBD2 (5 bases). V lost 6 bases to trimming and J lost 0 bases, with 10 bases between them. This CDR3 contains 14 residues. Germline V CDR1 and CDR2: MRHNA, SNTAGT. This chain's CDR3 is CASSMGGSTDTQYF. The CDR3 DNA follows: TGTGCCAGCAGCATGGGCGGGAGCACAGATACGCAGTATTTT.

V gene TRBV20-1 combines with J gene TRBJ2-2; 10 nucleotides line up with TRBD2. V shed 3 bases and J 7 bases; nucleotides not matched to a gene: 5. This CDR3 comprises 14 residues. Germline CDR1 and CDR2: DFQATT and SNEGSKA (reference sequence). The CDR3 loop is CSASGSGRGGELFF. In DNA form, the CDR3 reads TGCAGTGCTAGCGGGAGCGGGAGGGGCGGGGAGCTGTTTTTT.

This clonotype has only a few counts. CDR3 residues: CASSLRLGDPNGYTF. The DNA of the CDR3 is TGTGCCAGCAGTTTGCGTTTGGGCGACCCTAACGGCTACACCTTC. The chain carries TRBV6-5 and TRBJ1-2; D uncertain. Germline V gene sequence: CDR1 MNHEY, CDR2 SVGAGI. CDR3 length: 15 amino acids. The germline V and J ends were trimmed by 4 bases and 8 bases, with 20 bases remaining between them.

This chain joins TRBV28 and TRBJ2-7, with 10 bases matching TRBD2. The CDR3 has 14 amino acids. Germline-derived CDR1 and CDR2 are MDHEN and SYDVKM. J was trimmed by 3 bases and V by 6 bases; bases with no gene match: 5. CDR3 loop: CASSVPSGSYEQYF. Here the CDR3 DNA reads TGTGCCAGCAGCGTCCCTAGCGGGAGCTACGAGCAGTACTTC.

The chain recombines TRBV28 with TRBJ2-2; TRBD1 agrees at 10 bases. V gave up 5 bases and J gave up 6 bases; unmatched junction bases: 12. There are 17 residues in the CDR3. In germline, CDR1 is MDHEN, CDR2 SYDVKM. The CDR3 protein is CASSRRPGQGPPGELFF. CDR3 bases: TGTGCCAGCAGTCGACGCCCGGGACAGGGGCCCCCCGGGGAGCTGTTTTTT.

This chain joins TRBV12-3 or TRBV12-4 and TRBJ2-1; D is tentatively TRBD1 or TRBD2 (5 bases each). The CDR3 length is 15 residues. Between the trimmed V and J ends, which lost 1 base and 10 bases, there was a span of 17 bases. The chain's CDR3 is CASSLDGTGRGEQFF. The CDR3 DNA reads TGTGCCAGCAGTTTAGACGGCACGGGCCGGGGCGAGCAGTTCTTC.